The 28 T cell receptor beta chains below were found in one sample sequenced in a study of T cell changes during pregnancy in multiple sclerosis. Measured with immunoSEQ multiplex PCR; TCRdb has only the in-frame clones, and not every one. The table lists some 22,000 clones, 85% to 90% of them singletons, with approximately 7.6% in the top ten. The material sequenced was CD8+ T cells from peripheral blood mononuclear cells, taken before pregnancy. The receptors shown here come from a female donor with multiple sclerosis, enrolled in a pregnancy study.

The chain employs TRBV13 and TRBJ1-2; D is perhaps TRBD1 (6 bases). This CDR3 spans 15 amino acids. Between the trimmed V and J ends, which lost 0 bases and 1 base, there was a span of 9 bases. Germline-derived CDR1 and CDR2 are PRHDT and FYEKMQ (reference sequence). CDR3 amino acids: CASSLGQGYNYGYTF. CDR3 coding DNA: TGTGCCAGCAGCTTAGGGCAGGGGTATAACTATGGCTACACCTTC.

The rearrangement links TRBV28 to TRBJ2-3; TRBD2 is a possible D gene (5 bases). Trimming removed 8 bases at V and 0 bases at J, with 18 bases between. The CDR3 is made up of 16 amino acids. Germline lookup yields CDR1 MDHEN and CDR2 SYDVKM. CDR3 DNA sequence: TGTGCCAGCGCCAACGGGATAACCGTTAGCACAGATACGCAGTATTTT. This encodes CASANGITVSTDTQYF.

The V gene is TRBV29-1, the J gene TRBJ1-1, with a possible D match to TRBD1 (6 bases). Trimming removed 1 base from V and 1 base from J, with 7 bases in between. Per the germline V gene, CDR1 is SQVTM and CDR2 is ANQGSEA. This CDR3 has 13 amino acids. CDR3 region: CSVEGGQNTEAFF. Written as DNA, the CDR3 is TGCAGCGTTGAAGGGGGGCAGAACACTGAAGCTTTCTTT.

V usage is TRBV6-5 and J usage is TRBJ1-2; no clear D gene. V lost 1 base to trimming and J lost 2 bases, with 8 bases between them. Germline V gene sequence: CDR1 MNHEY, CDR2 SVGAGI. The CDR3 has 14 residues. The CDR3 DNA reads TGTGCCAGCAGTTACTACGGAGGGAACTATGGCTACACCTTC. Its translation: CASSYYGGNYGYTF.

J is TRBJ2-1 and V is TRBV28; TRBD2 agrees at 10 bases. There are 16 residues in the CDR3. J was trimmed by 8 bases and V by 5 bases; bases with no gene match: 12. The germline gives CDR1 MDHEN, CDR2 SYDVKM. The CDR3: CASSPLPSGSIYEQFF. CDR3 in DNA: TGTGCCAGCAGTCCCCTCCCTAGCGGGAGTATCTATGAGCAGTTCTTC.

This clone is classed as medium-sized. CDR3 in DNA: TGTGCCAGCAGTGAAGGACTTTACAATGAGCAGTTCTTC. This encodes CASSEGLYNEQFF. V and J are TRBV2 and TRBJ2-1; D unresolved. Between the trimmed V and J ends, which lost 1 base and 4 bases, there was a span of 5 bases. The CDR3 covers 13 residues. In germline, CDR1 is SNHLY, CDR2 FYNNEI.

The chain links TRBV27 to TRBJ2-1; 11 nucleotides match TRBD2. This CDR3 contains 14 residues. V trimming: 5 bases; J trimming: 8 bases; junction bases outside the gene matches: 5. Germline V lookup: CDR1 MNHEY, CDR2 SMNVEV (reference sequence). The CDR3 sequence is CASSTLAGGDEQFF. For the CDR3, the DNA is TGTGCCAGCAGTACCCTAGCGGGAGGCGATGAGCAGTTCTTC.

This clone was seen only once. The chain couples TRBV2 to TRBJ1-4; 7 nucleotides line up with TRBD1. The CDR3 length is 15 residues. The V gene end was trimmed by 7 bases and the J gene end by 0 bases; junction bases not matched to a gene: 5. Germline V gene lookup returns CDR1 SNHLY and CDR2 FYNNEI. This CDR3 reads CASKRDSSTNEKLFF. Here the CDR3 DNA reads TGTGCCAGCAAGAGGGACAGTTCAACTAATGAAAAACTGTTTTTT.

V usage is TRBV5-6 and J usage is TRBJ2-1; TRBD2 matches at 10 bases. The V gene's germline CDR1 is SGHDT and CDR2 YYEEEE. This CDR3 region has 15 residues. V was clipped by 5 bases and J by 4 bases; unmatched bases: 6. In DNA form, the CDR3 reads TGTGCCAGCAGTGTCGGGACTAGCGCGTACAATGAGCAGTTCTTC. Its translation: CASSVGTSAYNEQFF.

This clone was seen once. This rearrangement joins TRBV7-3 to TRBJ2-5; tentatively, D is TRBD2 (6 bases). The CDR3 extends over 20 amino acids. V dropped 0 bases and J dropped 4 bases, with 27 bases sitting between them. Germline V CDR1 and CDR2: SGHTA, FQGTGA. For the CDR3, the DNA is TGTGCCAGCAGCTTAACCTCTATCGGGGGAGTCGATGGGGCGGGAGAGACCCAGTACTTC. The encoded protein is CASSLTSIGGVDGAGETQYF.

The chain's CDR3 is CASSLGREGPGGELFF. CDR3 nucleotides: TGTGCCAGCAGCTTAGGGAGGGAGGGCCCGGGCGGGGAGCTGTTTTTT. The gene calls are TRBV7-2 and TRBJ2-2; 7 bases match TRBD2. CDR1 and CDR2 (germline): SGHTA, FQGNSA. CDR3 size: 16 residues. Trimming removed 1 base from V and 7 bases from J; junction bases left unmatched: 9.

The chain recombines TRBV30 with TRBJ1-5, with a possible D match to TRBD1 (5 bases). This CDR3 contains 14 residues. The germline V and J ends were trimmed by 4 bases and 6 bases, with 16 bases remaining between them. Germline-derived CDR1 and CDR2 are GTSNPN and SVGIG (reference sequence). The CDR3 is CAWKGQGVSQPQHF. In DNA, the CDR3 is TGTGCCTGGAAGGGGCAGGGTGTATCTCAGCCCCAGCATTTT.

The gene calls are TRBV29-1 and TRBJ2-5; maybe TRBD1 (6 bases). The germline CDR1 and CDR2 sequences are SQVTM and ANQGSEA. CDR3 length: 15 residues. Trimming removed 6 bases from V and 5 bases from J, with 22 bases in between. The CDR3 DNA is TGCAGCGTCTCGACAGGATTCAGGTGGTGGGAGACCCAGTACTTC. It is translated as CSVSTGFRWWETQYF.

This chain connects TRBV9 to TRBJ2-7, with 11 bases identical to TRBD2. The length of the CDR3 is 15 residues. V lost 3 bases to trimming and J lost 3 bases; unmatched junction nucleotides: 5. Per the germline V gene, CDR1 is SGDLS and CDR2 is YYNGEE. CDR3 in DNA: TGTGCCAGCAGCGAGACTAGCGGGACCGTCTACGAGCAGTACTTC. The encoded protein is CASSETSGTVYEQYF. The full variable domain, rest sourced from reference TRBV9 and TRBJ2-7, is DSGVTQTPKHLITATGQRVTLRCSPRSGDLSVYWYQQSLDQGLQFLIQYYNGEERAKGNILERFSAQQFPDLHSELNLSSLELGDSALYFCASSETSGTVYEQYFGPGTRLTVT.

The V call is TRBV7-6, the J call TRBJ2-7; possibly TRBD2 for D (6 bases). This CDR3 contains 11 residues. Trimming removed 9 bases at V and 3 bases at J, with 9 bases between. Germline values: CDR1 SGHVS, CDR2 FNYEAQ. CDR3 sequence: CASFSGYEQYF. The CDR3 DNA sequence: TGTGCCAGTTTTAGCGGCTACGAGCAGTACTTC.

The V call is TRBV5-6, the J call TRBJ2-1; D perhaps matches TRBD2 (5 bases). The CDR3 totals 15 residues. Germline CDR1 reads SGHDT; CDR2 reads YYEEEE. The V end was cut by 5 bases, the J end by 7 bases, with 19 bases between. CDR3 amino acids: CASSSGVNMGNEQFF. The CDR3, as DNA: TGTGCCAGCAGTTCCGGGGTAAACATGGGGAATGAGCAGTTCTTC. The variable domain in full, with the rest retrieved from reference TRBV5-6 and TRBJ2-1, is DAGVTQSPTHLIKTRGQQVTLRCSPKSGHDTVSWYQQALGQGPQFIFQYYEEEERQRGNFPDRFSGHQFPNYSSELNVNALLLGDSALYLCASSSGVNMGNEQFFGPGTRLTVL.

The CDR3 DNA reads as TGTGCCAGCAGTTACTGGGGGGGCGGGGGTGATACGCAGTATTTT. This codes for CASSYWGGGGDTQYF. This chain joins TRBV6-5 and TRBJ2-3, with D possibly matching TRBD2 (7 bases). The CDR3 is 15 amino acids. Germline lookup yields CDR1 MNHEY and CDR2 SVGAGI. V dropped 1 base and J dropped 6 bases, with 14 bases sitting between them.

The chain couples TRBV27 to TRBJ1-2, with a tentative D call TRBD1 (6 bases). Germline values: CDR1 MNHEY, CDR2 SMNVEV (reference sequence). V was pared by 0 bases and J by 11 bases, with 13 bases between. The CDR3 extends over 13 amino acids. CDR3 protein: CASSLSGDTTYTF. The CDR3 DNA reads as TGTGCCAGCAGTTTATCGGGGGACACCACGTACACCTTC.

This clone has a single count. The rearrangement links TRBV6-5 to TRBJ2-2; 7 nucleotides align to TRBD1. After removal of 4 bases from V and 6 bases from J, the junction contained 11 bases not matched to a gene. The CDR3 sequence is 16 residues long. CDR1 is MNHEY and CDR2 is SVGAGI in the germline V gene. The CDR3 DNA is TGTGCCAGCAGTTTGCGACCGACAGGGAAAGCCGGGGAGCTGTTTTTT. This gives the protein CASSLRPTGKAGELFF.

CDR3 in DNA: TGTGCCAGCCGATCAGGGGGAAACTATGGCTACACCTTC. Its protein product is CASRSGGNYGYTF. The V gene is TRBV19, the J gene TRBJ1-2, with TRBD1 identical over 7 bases. Germline trimming cut 9 bases from V and 2 bases from J; bases unmatched to any gene: 6. This CDR3 has 13 residues. Germline V gene lookup returns CDR1 LNHDA and CDR2 SQIVND (reference sequence).

The CDR3 reads CASSLLASGDLGSTDTQYF. The CDR3 region has the DNA TGCGCCAGCAGCTTGTTAGCTAGCGGGGACCTCGGAAGCACAGATACGCAGTATTTT. The chain employs TRBV5-1 and TRBJ2-3; 9 positions match TRBD2. V was pared by 1 base and J by 0 bases, with 12 bases of the junction left unmatched. The length of the CDR3 is 19 residues. The germline gives CDR1 SGHRS, CDR2 YFSETQ.

This chain links TRBV7-9 with TRBJ2-3; the match to TRBD1 covers 9 bases. The V gene end was trimmed by 5 bases and the J gene end by 5 bases; junction bases not matched to a gene: 8. Germline loops: CDR1 SEHNR, CDR2 FQNEAQ (reference sequence). The CDR3 extends over 15 amino acids. The CDR3 sequence is CASSRHGTGLDTQYF. The CDR3 DNA reads as TGTGCCAGCAGCCGACACGGGACAGGGCTAGATACGCAGTATTTT.

The V call is TRBV5-1, the J call TRBJ2-2; D unclear. The germline V gene has CDR1 SGHRS and CDR2 YFSETQ. The V end lost 4 bases, the J end lost 3 bases, and 16 bases lay between the germline ends. The CDR3 has 16 residues. The CDR3 protein is CASSHPGYVYTGELFF. The CDR3 DNA follows: TGCGCCAGCAGCCACCCAGGATACGTTTACACCGGGGAGCTGTTTTTT.

The V and J genes are TRBV25-1 and TRBJ2-3; TRBD2 is a possible D gene (5 bases). This CDR3 spans 15 amino acids. The V gene lost 1 base and the J gene lost 6 bases, with 14 bases spanning the gap. Germline V gene lookup returns CDR1 MGHDK and CDR2 SYGVNS. As DNA, the CDR3 is TGTGCCAGCAGTGAATGGGAGCGACCATGGGATACGCAGTATTTT. Translated: CASSEWERPWDTQYF.

The chain couples TRBV5-1 to TRBJ2-7; 11 bases agree with TRBD1. V was pared by 4 bases and J by 5 bases, with 2 bases of the junction left unmatched. This CDR3 is 13 amino acids long. CDR1 is SGHRS and CDR2 is YFSETQ in the germline V gene. The CDR3 here is CASSAGQGDEQYF. The CDR3 DNA reads as TGCGCCAGCAGCGCGGGACAGGGGGACGAGCAGTACTTC.

The rearrangement uses TRBV28 and TRBJ2-7; 8 nucleotides agree with TRBD1. Trimming cost V 8 bases and J 7 bases; bases outside gene matches: 16. The CDR3 totals 15 residues. Germline CDR1 and CDR2: MDHEN and SYDVKM. The CDR3 loop reads CASLPRGQAAWEQYF. The CDR3 nucleotides are TGTGCCAGCCTACCCCGGGGACAGGCCGCCTGGGAGCAGTACTTC.

This clone appeared a single time. The V call is TRBV11-3, the J call TRBJ2-7; D call uncertain. The germline V gene encodes CDR1 SGHNT and CDR2 YENEEA. Trimming stripped 5 bases from V and 0 bases from J, with 11 bases between. The CDR3 runs to 14 residues. The CDR3 DNA follows: TGTGCCAGCAGCGCGAGAATAACCTCCTACGAGCAGTACTTC. It is translated as CASSARITSYEQYF.

There are a few counts of this clone. The V call is TRBV6-5, the J call TRBJ1-1, with a weak D call TRBD1 (6 bases). The V gene's germline CDR1 is MNHEY and CDR2 SVGAGI. Trimming removed 5 bases from V and 11 bases from J, with 18 bases in between. There are 13 residues in the CDR3. In nucleotides, the CDR3 is TGTGCCAGCAGTCCCGGGACACGGGTCTCTGCTTTCTTT. Protein sequence: CASSPGTRVSAFF.